These 26 T cell receptor beta chains originate from one sample sequenced in a study of T cells in Graves' hyperthyroidism and ophthalmopathy. Template material for amplifying TCR beta CDR3 regions consisted of RNA transcripts. The HTBI primer set was used in a first-round RT-PCR of the TCR CDR3. One entry per CDR3 protein results from TCRdb running MiXCR on the multiplex PCR reads. The data show approximately 330,000 distinct CDR3 sequences, roughly 13% seen once. Sequenced input: blood. The source of these receptors is a woman aged 35 to 49 with Graves' ophthalmopathy.

This clonotype was counted at least ten times. The rearrangement uses TRBV5-1 and TRBJ1-2, with 7 bases aligning to TRBD1. The CDR3 is made up of 15 amino acids. Germline CDR1 and CDR2: SGHRS and YFSETQ. The ends lost 3 bases at V and 3 bases at J; junction bases unmatched: 8. The CDR3 is CASSWRDRPDYGYTF. Here the CDR3 DNA reads TGCGCCAGCAGCTGGAGGGACAGACCAGACTATGGCTACACCTTC.

Ten or more counts support this clonotype. The rearrangement joins TRBV7-2 to TRBJ1-6, with no clear D. Deletions cut 5 bases from V and 7 bases from J, with 9 bases between. Per the germline V gene, CDR1 is SGHTA and CDR2 is FQGNSA. The CDR3 loop spans 13 amino acids. This CDR3 reads CASSPESNSPLHF. For the CDR3, the DNA is TGTGCCAGCAGCCCCGAAAGCAATTCACCCCTCCACTTT.

This clonotype was counted at least ten times. The chain carries TRBV24-1 and TRBJ1-2, with D uncertain. CDR1 and CDR2 from the germline V gene are KGHDR and SFDVKD. V shed 5 bases and J shed 3 bases, with 12 bases lying between them. CDR3 length: 14 residues. In DNA form, the CDR3 reads TGTGCCACCAGTGTCAAGGAGGCGGACTATGGCTACACCTTC. It is translated as CATSVKEADYGYTF.

This clonotype showed up many times. The chain is built from TRBV9 and TRBJ2-1, with 8 bases fitting TRBD2. CDR1 and CDR2 from the germline V gene are SGDLS and YYNGEE. J was trimmed by 4 bases and V by 3 bases; bases with no gene match: 3. The CDR3 has 14 amino acids. The CDR3, as DNA: TGTGCCAGCAGCGCACTAGCGGAATACAATGAGCAGTTCTTC. Its protein is CASSALAEYNEQFF.

Many counts were recorded for this clonotype. DNA of the CDR3: TGCAGTGCGGCGACTAGCGGGATGGCAGATACGCAGTATTTT. Translated: CSAATSGMADTQYF. The chain is built from TRBV20-1 and TRBJ2-3; TRBD2 aligns across 11 bases. The germline V gene has CDR1 DFQATT and CDR2 SNEGSKA (reference sequence). Unmatched junction bases numbered 6, after V lost 6 bases and J lost 4 bases. This CDR3 is built from 14 residues.

This clonotype was detected many times. The chain uses TRBV2 and TRBJ1-4, with D maybe TRBD1 (6 bases). The CDR3 is made up of 12 amino acids. V was trimmed by 7 bases and J by 5 bases, leaving 8 bases between them. CDR1 is SNHLY, CDR2 FYNNEI, per germline. CDR3 nucleotide sequence: TGTGCCAGCATGGGGGCGAATGAAAAACTGTTTTTT. This gives the protein CASMGANEKLFF.

Remarks on this clonotype: The junction does not match germline at one end; this may be a read error. The CDR3 DNA reads TGTGTCAGCAATCCCCTAGCGTCCTACGAGCAGTACTTC. Translating gives CVSNPLASYEQYF. The chain combines TRBV6-2 or TRBV6-3 with TRBJ2-7; D may be TRBD2 (6 bases). Germline CDR1 MNHEY, CDR2 SVGEGT. This CDR3 comprises 13 residues.

This clonotype has more than one count but fewer than ten. The V and J genes are TRBV19 and TRBJ1-3; D remains unclear. CDR3 length: 13 amino acids. V dropped 5 bases and J dropped 4 bases, with 9 bases sitting between them. The germline CDR1 and CDR2 sequences are LNHDA and SQIVND (reference sequence). CDR3 protein: CASSESTGNTIYF. The CDR3 coding sequence is TGTGCCAGTAGTGAATCGACGGGAAACACCATATATTTT.

This clonotype occurred a few times. CDR3 nucleotide sequence: TGTGCCAGCAGCTTGGCGGACCCCTATAATTCACCCCTCCACTTT. Protein: CASSLADPYNSPLHF. This chain links TRBV13 with TRBJ1-6; D is uncertain. The length of the CDR3 is 15 residues. The germline V gene has CDR1 PRHDT and CDR2 FYEKMQ (reference sequence). V shed 3 bases and J shed 2 bases, with 8 bases lying between them.

The J gene is TRBJ1-1, the V gene TRBV29-1, with 8 positions matching TRBD1. This CDR3 is built from 13 residues. V gave up 6 bases and J gave up 1 base; unmatched junction bases: 4. CDR1 and CDR2 from the germline V gene are SQVTM and ANQGSEA. The CDR3 DNA follows: TGCAGCGTACGGACAGGGCGGAACACTGAAGCTTTCTTT. Its protein product is CSVRTGRNTEAFF.

This clonotype was detected only once. This rearrangement joins TRBV20-1 to TRBJ1-2, with 9 bases that match TRBD1. Germline CDR1 reads DFQATT; CDR2 reads SNEGSKA (reference sequence). The CDR3 covers 13 residues. V lost 6 bases and J lost 11; bases outside the gene matches: 13. The CDR3 coding sequence is TGCAGTGCACTACAGGGGGCCGGTTTGAGGTACACCTTC. Encoded protein: CSALQGAGLRYTF.

The J gene is TRBJ2-1, the V gene TRBV6-5; perhaps TRBD1 as D (5 bases). This CDR3 comprises 14 residues. V shed 0 bases and J shed 3 bases, with 6 bases lying between them. Germline-derived CDR1 and CDR2 are MNHEY and SVGAGI. CDR3 coding DNA: TGTGCCAGCAGTTACTCGGACAACTACAATGAGCAGTTCTTC. As protein: CASSYSDNYNEQFF.

This clonotype was picked up many times. The chain uses TRBV28 and TRBJ1-2; D is ambiguous. Trimming pared 2 bases from V and 2 bases from J, leaving 12 bases between. The CDR3 is made up of 15 amino acids. Germline lookup yields CDR1 MDHEN and CDR2 SYDVKM. The chain's CDR3 is CASSLRVISNYGYTF. The CDR3 nucleotides read TGTGCCAGCAGTTTAAGGGTTATTTCAAACTATGGCTACACCTTC.

This clonotype was seen many times. The chain is built from TRBV11-2 and TRBJ2-1; D unclear. The CDR3 consists of 14 residues. Per germline, CDR1 SGHAT and CDR2 FQNNGV. Trimming stripped 1 base from V and 10 bases from J, with 14 bases between. The CDR3 bases are TGTGCCAGCAGCTTAGGCAGCGCGGCGAAAGAGCAGTTCTTC. Amino acids: CASSLGSAAKEQFF. The whole variable domain, remainder taken from reference TRBV11-2 and TRBJ2-1, is EAGVAQSPRYKIIEKRQSVAFWCNPISGHATLYWYQQILGQGPKLLIQFQNNGVVDDSQLPKDRFSAERLKGVDSTLKIQPAKLEDSAVYLCASSLGSAAKEQFFGPGTRLTVL.

This clonotype was observed many times. This chain joins TRBV6-1 and TRBJ1-1; D is undetermined. Germline V gives CDR1 MNHNS, CDR2 SASEGT. The CDR3 spans 12 residues. Trimming shortened V by 5 bases and J by 5 bases, and 9 bases separated the two germline ends. CDR3 bases: TGTGCCAGCAGTTATTGGAGGACTGAAGCTTTCTTT. This translates into CASSYWRTEAFF.

This clonotype has ten or more counts. The chain recombines TRBV11-1 with TRBJ1-1; TRBD1 matches 10 bases. Looked up from germline, CDR1 is SGHAT and CDR2 is FQDESV (reference sequence). The trim removed 5 bases at V and 4 bases at J, leaving 4 bases unmatched. This CDR3 is built from 14 residues. In DNA, the CDR3 is TGTGCCAGCAGCCCTCGGACAGGGGGCACTGAAGCTTTCTTT. This sequence encodes CASSPRTGGTEAFF.

Many counts were recorded for this clonotype. The CDR3 loop is CSARDGQSNEKLFF. The CDR3, as DNA: TGCAGTGCTAGAGATGGGCAGTCTAATGAAAAACTGTTTTTT. The chain recombines TRBV20-1 with TRBJ1-4; D unclear. Germline CDR1 is DFQATT and CDR2 is SNEGSKA (reference sequence). Trimming took 0 bases from V and 3 from J, leaving 8 bases between them. This CDR3 has 14 amino acids.

This chain links TRBV19 with TRBJ1-5, with 7 bases that match TRBD1. The CDR3 spans 13 residues. The ends lost 8 bases at V and 4 bases at J; junction bases unmatched: 5. Germline assignment: CDR1 LNHDA and CDR2 SQIVND (reference sequence). In DNA, the CDR3 is TGTGCCAGTGGGCAGGGGGGTAATCAGCCCCAGCATTTT. It is translated as CASGQGGNQPQHF.

Only a few counts were recorded for this clonotype. This chain connects TRBV3-1 to TRBJ2-4, with D possibly matching TRBD1 (5 bases). Germline V lookup: CDR1 LGHDT, CDR2 YNNKEL (reference sequence). Trimming pared 0 bases from V and 6 bases from J, leaving 9 bases between. This CDR3 is built from 14 residues. CDR3 in DNA: TGTGCCAGCAGCCAAGATCTGACAGCAAACATTCAGTACTTC. The encoded protein is CASSQDLTANIQYF. Drawing the rest from reference TRBV3-1 and TRBJ2-4, the complete variable domain is DTAVSQTPKYLVTQMGNDKSIKCEQNLGHDTMYWYKQDSKKFLKIMFSYNNKELIINETVPNRFSPKSPDKAHLNLHINSLELGDSAVYFCASSQDLTANIQYFGAGTRLSVL.

The rearrangement joins TRBV5-6 to TRBJ2-3, with TRBD2 matching 12 bases. The CDR3 has 16 residues. Germline V gene data show CDR1 as SGHDT and CDR2 as YYEEEE. J was trimmed by 10 bases and V by 0 bases; bases with no gene match: 9. This CDR3 reads CASSLELAGGPSPQYF. The CDR3 nucleotides are TGTGCCAGCAGCTTGGAGCTAGCGGGAGGGCCAAGCCCGCAGTATTTT. Drawing the rest from reference TRBV5-6 and TRBJ2-3, the complete variable domain is DAGVTQSPTHLIKTRGQQVTLRCSPKSGHDTVSWYQQALGQGPQFIFQYYEEEERQRGNFPDRFSGHQFPNYSSELNVNALLLGDSALYLCASSLELAGGPSPQYFGPGTRLTVL.

This clonotype was seen many times. The rearrangement uses TRBV12-3 or TRBV12-4 and TRBJ1-5; the match to TRBD1 covers 7 bases. The J segment lost 4 bases and the V segment lost 4 bases, leaving 4 bases of the junction unmatched. The CDR3 is 14 amino acids. CDR3 nucleotides: TGTGCCAGCAGTTCCCGGACAGGAAATCAGCCCCAGCATTTT. Its protein product is CASSSRTGNQPQHF.

This clonotype was detected many times. The rearrangement uses TRBV12-3 or TRBV12-4 and TRBJ2-2, with TRBD2 as a possible D gene (5 bases). Trimming cost V 2 bases and J 5 bases, with 9 bases left between them. CDR3 length: 14 residues. CDR3 in amino acids: CASSLTRNTGELFF. In DNA, the CDR3 is TGTGCCAGCAGTTTAACTAGAAATACCGGGGAGCTGTTTTTT.

This clonotype was counted many times. This CDR3 is CASRASGRAGTQYF. The CDR3 DNA reads as TGTGCCAGCAGGGCCAGCGGGAGGGCAGGGACCCAGTACTTC. J is TRBJ2-5 and V is TRBV2, with 10 bases that match TRBD2. With V trimmed by 6 bases and J by 7 bases, 8 bases remained unmatched. Looked up from germline, CDR1 is SNHLY and CDR2 is FYNNEI. The CDR3 loop spans 14 amino acids.

This clonotype was counted many times. The CDR3 region is CASSRRGDYGYTF. Written as DNA, the CDR3 is TGTGCCAGCAGCCGCAGGGGAGACTATGGCTACACCTTC. This chain uses TRBV28 with TRBJ1-2, with a weak D call TRBD1 (6 bases). CDR1 and CDR2 from the germline V gene are MDHEN and SYDVKM. Trimming removed 6 bases from V and 3 bases from J, with 11 bases in between. This CDR3 has 13 residues.

About this clonotype itself: Just one base apart from a much larger clone, this may be a read error. The V gene is TRBV20-1, the J gene TRBJ1-2; 8 bases line up with TRBD1. V lost 5 bases to trimming and J lost 7 bases; unmatched junction nucleotides: 15. The CDR3 loop spans 15 amino acids. Germline-derived CDR1 and CDR2 are DFQATT and SNEGSKA (reference sequence). CDR3 sequence reads: CSALRTGSGLLGYTF. CDR3 in DNA: TGCAGTGCTCTACGGACAGGGAGCGGCCTTCTTGGCTACACCTTC.

This chain connects TRBV18 to TRBJ2-7; D not certain. This CDR3 has 16 amino acids. Germline CDR1 and CDR2: KGHSH and LQKENI. V was clipped by 2 bases and J by 0 bases, with 14 bases between them. As DNA, the CDR3 is TGTGCCAGCTCACCAAACCTTCTTACGAGCTCCTACGAGCAGTACTTC. This translates into CASSPNLLTSSYEQYF. Supplemented by reference TRBV18 and TRBJ2-7, the full variable domain reads NAGVMQNPRHLVRRRGQEARLRCSPMKGHSHVYWYRQLPEEGLKFMVYLQKENIIDESGMPKERFSAEFPKEGPSILRIQQVVRGDSAAYFCASSPNLLTSSYEQYFGPGTRLTVT.